A single sample is the source of the 25 T cell receptor beta chains below, sequenced in a study of T cells in Graves' hyperthyroidism and ophthalmopathy (dated by TCRdb to the late 2010s). Library generation was performed with multiplex PCR. Sequencing was carried out with an Illumina HiSeq 2000. The TCR beta CDR3 regions were amplified from RNA transcripts. For the first round of RT-PCR on the TCR CDR3, the HTBI primer set was used together with the Qiagen OneStep RT-PCR kit. Using fastp at Q25 and MiXCR, TCRdb reprocessed the public reads and kept productive beta chains. Entries are consolidated by CDR3 protein sequence, retaining the most common genes and DNA. This sample is represented by roughly 290,000 distinct CDR3 sequences; 17% of them were singletons. Clones ranked in the top ten supply about 50% of the sample. The sequenced material came from blood. The receptors here all came from a woman aged 60-70 years with Graves' ophthalmopathy.

V is TRBV4-3 and J is TRBJ1-5; D gene ambiguous. V gave up 0 bases and J gave up 6 bases, with 9 bases separating them. The germline CDR1 and CDR2 sequences are LGHNA and YSLEER. This CDR3 region has 14 residues. The CDR3 coding sequence is TGCGCCAGCAGCCAAGAGTTGGTGGGTCAGCCCCAGCATTTT. Protein: CASSQELVGQPQHF.

Ten or more counts support this clonotype. The gene calls are TRBV29-1 and TRBJ2-1; D is undetermined. Germline assignment: CDR1 SQVTM and CDR2 ANQGSEA. Trimming shortened V by 6 bases and J by 8 bases, and 14 bases separated the two germline ends. This CDR3 is built from 12 residues. The chain's CDR3 is CSVALGGDEQFF. The CDR3 nucleotides are TGCAGCGTAGCCTTGGGTGGGGATGAGCAGTTCTTC.

This clonotype was seen repeatedly, ten times or more. J is TRBJ1-1 and V is TRBV20-1; 7 bases line up with TRBD1. The CDR3 consists of 12 residues. The germline V gene has CDR1 DFQATT and CDR2 SNEGSKA (reference sequence). Unmatched junction bases numbered 10, after V lost 5 bases and J lost 10 bases. The chain's CDR3 is CSAGQVGGVAFF. As DNA, the CDR3 is TGCAGTGCTGGACAGGTTGGGGGGGTAGCTTTCTTT.

To note about this clonotype: A much larger clone lies one base from this, so it may be a read error. The J gene is TRBJ1-4, the V gene TRBV27; no reliable D call. This CDR3 contains 16 residues. Trimming removed 5 bases at V and 7 bases at J, with 20 bases between. From germline, CDR1 is MNHEY and CDR2 SMNVEV (reference sequence). The CDR3 DNA is TGTGCCAGCAGTAGATACCCGACGGGGTGTAGTGAAAAACTGTTTTTT. This codes for CASSRYPTGCSEKLFF.

This clonotype has a count of ten or more. The rearrangement links TRBV7-8 to TRBJ2-2; tentatively, D is TRBD1 (5 bases). The CDR3 contains 13 residues. Trimming left V 4 bases short and J 8 bases short, with 11 bases between. The germline gives CDR1 SGHVS, CDR2 FQNEAQ. CDR3 nucleotides: TGTGCCAGCAGCTCCAGGGTGACTGGGGAGCTGTTTTTT. Translation: CASSSRVTGELFF.

There are a few counts of this clonotype. The J gene is TRBJ2-3, the V gene TRBV7-6, with 7 bases that match TRBD2. Germline V gene data show CDR1 as SGHVS and CDR2 as FNYEAQ. The ends lost 5 bases at V and 5 bases at J; junction bases unmatched: 10. This CDR3 comprises 15 residues. The CDR3, as DNA: TGTGCCAGCAGCCCAGTCGCTAGCGGCATAGATACGCAGTATTTT. It specifies CASSPVASGIDTQYF.

This clonotype was seen at least ten times. The chain couples TRBV6-1 to TRBJ2-7; the match to TRBD1 covers 7 bases. After removal of 5 bases from V and 5 bases from J, the junction contained 9 bases not matched to a gene. CDR3 length: 14 residues. Germline CDR1 reads MNHNS; CDR2 reads SASEGT. This CDR3 reads CASSRDRVVHEQYF. The CDR3, as DNA: TGTGCCAGCAGTCGAGACAGGGTTGTCCACGAGCAGTACTTC.

A word on this clonotype: Being one base from a much bigger clone, this may be a read error. The chain joins TRBV7-9 to TRBJ1-4, with TRBD1 as a possible D gene (6 bases). The CDR3 extends over 17 amino acids. Germline lookup yields CDR1 SEHNR and CDR2 FQNEAQ (reference sequence). The CDR3 protein is CASSLAGWGRRDEKLLF. In nucleotides, the CDR3 is TGTGCCAGCAGCTTAGCAGGTTGGGGGCGTAGGGATGAAAAACTGCTTTTT.

The V call is TRBV9, the J call TRBJ2-2; no definite D call. CDR3 length: 16 residues. V lost 0 bases, J lost 1 base, and 10 bases lay in between. Germline CDR1 and CDR2: SGDLS and YYNGEE. The CDR3 region is CASSVDSDQNTGELFF. CDR3 in DNA: TGTGCCAGCAGCGTAGACAGCGACCAGAACACCGGGGAGCTGTTTTTT.

The sample holds many counts of this clonotype. CDR3: CASSRRAEETQYF. CDR3 nucleotide sequence: TGTGCCAGCAGCCGCCGAGCGGAAGAGACCCAGTACTTC. This chain uses TRBV11-2 with TRBJ2-5; tentatively, D is TRBD2 (5 bases). The CDR3 consists of 13 residues. V was pared by 5 bases and J by 3 bases, with 10 bases between. Germline CDR1 and CDR2: SGHAT and FQNNGV. The full variable domain, in which reference TRBV11-2 and TRBJ2-5 provide the parts outside the CDR3, is EAGVAQSPRYKIIEKRQSVAFWCNPISGHATLYWYQQILGQGPKLLIQFQNNGVVDDSQLPKDRFSAERLKGVDSTLKIQPAKLEDSAVYLCASSRRAEETQYFGPGTRLLVL.

This clonotype was seen a handful of times. V gene TRBV19 combines with J gene TRBJ1-2; D might be TRBD1 (6 bases). The CDR3 consists of 15 residues. V was cut by 5 bases and J by 2 bases, with 15 bases left in between. Germline CDR1 LNHDA, CDR2 SQIVND (reference sequence). This CDR3 reads CASSASGTLNYGYTF. The CDR3 DNA is TGTGCCAGTAGTGCATCCGGGACACTAAACTATGGCTACACCTTC. Full variable domain (remainder filled in from reference TRBV19 and TRBJ1-2): DGGITQSPKYLFRKEGQNVTLSCEQNLNHDAMYWYRQDPGQGLRLIYYSQIVNDFQKGDIAEGYSVSREKKESFPLTVTSAQKNPTAFYLCASSASGTLNYGYTFGSGTRLTVV.

The rearrangement joins TRBV12-3 or TRBV12-4 to TRBJ1-2; no definite D call. V was pared by 2 bases and J by 8 bases, with 9 bases between. The CDR3 contains 12 residues. The CDR3 bases are TGTGCCAGCAGTTTACTGGCGTCGGGCTACACCTTC. It codes for CASSLLASGYTF.

This clonotype was seen repeatedly, ten times or more. J is TRBJ1-2 and V is TRBV18; D possibly corresponds to TRBD1 (5 bases). The V end was cut by 0 bases, the J end by 9 bases, with 20 bases between. The CDR3 extends over 16 amino acids. Germline lookup yields CDR1 KGHSH and CDR2 LQKENI. The CDR3 DNA is TGTGCCAGCTCACCACCGCGCCAGGCCGGGGGAGGGAGCTACACCTTC. This translates into CASSPPRQAGGGSYTF.

This clonotype was observed many times. This chain uses TRBV6-2 or TRBV6-3 with TRBJ2-1; 8 bases are shared with TRBD2. The CDR3 sequence is 15 residues long. With 4 bases clipped from V and 9 bases from J, the junction kept 11 bases outside the gene matches. Germline V gene sequence: CDR1 MNHEY, CDR2 SVGEGT. The chain's CDR3 is CASSSTGGRSGEQFF. CDR3 in DNA: TGTGCCAGCAGTTCAACGGGAGGGCGCTCCGGTGAGCAGTTCTTC.

This clonotype was detected many times. The V call is TRBV2, the J call TRBJ2-1; possible D gene TRBD2, 5 bases. In germline, CDR1 is SNHLY, CDR2 FYNNEI. The V end was cut by 4 bases, the J end by 6 bases, with 16 bases between. This CDR3 region has 15 residues. The CDR3 sequence is CASSANPGIFNEQFF. The CDR3 nucleotides are TGTGCCAGCAGTGCCAATCCGGGAATTTTCAATGAGCAGTTCTTC.

This chain connects TRBV28 to TRBJ2-7; the match to TRBD2 covers 14 bases. V lost 5 bases and J lost 7; bases outside the gene matches: 16. CDR1 is MDHEN and CDR2 is SYDVKM in the germline V gene. This CDR3 has 18 residues. The CDR3 is CASSPSTSGRAGSKEQYF. In DNA form, the CDR3 reads TGTGCCAGCAGTCCTTCGACTAGCGGGAGGGCCGGGTCGAAAGAGCAGTACTTC.

This clonotype was seen repeatedly, ten times or more. The CDR3 is CASSLELRLAEQFF. DNA for the CDR3: TGTGCCAGCAGCTTAGAATTGAGACTAGCGGAGCAGTTCTTC. V usage is TRBV7-9 and J usage is TRBJ2-1; TRBD2 aligns across 8 bases. The J segment lost 10 bases and the V segment lost 1 base, leaving 6 bases of the junction unmatched. This CDR3 has 14 residues. CDR1 and CDR2 from the germline V gene are SEHNR and FQNEAQ (reference sequence).

This clonotype has a count of ten or more. This chain connects TRBV2 to TRBJ1-5; 7 bases are a match to TRBD1. Unmatched junction bases numbered 3, after V lost 7 bases and J lost 3 bases. Germline loops: CDR1 SNHLY, CDR2 FYNNEI. The CDR3 is 13 residues long. CDR3 loop: CASKGQNNQPQHF. The CDR3 DNA sequence: TGTGCCAGCAAGGGACAGAACAATCAGCCCCAGCATTTT. Full variable domain (outside the CDR3, taken from reference TRBV2 and TRBJ1-5): EPEVTQTPSHQVTQMGQEVILRCVPISNHLYFYWYRQILGQKVEFLVSFYNNEISEKSEIFDDQFSVERPDGSNFTLKIRSTKLEDSAMYFCASKGQNNQPQHFGDGTRLSIL.

This clonotype was seen many times. This chain's CDR3 is CASSQTIGEKLFF. As DNA, the CDR3 is TGTGCCAGCAGCCAAACAATAGGGGAAAAACTGTTTTTT. The chain recombines TRBV14 with TRBJ1-4; D remains unclear. From germline, CDR1 is SGHDN and CDR2 FVKESK. CDR3 length equals 13 residues. V dropped 2 bases and J dropped 8 bases, with 9 bases sitting between them.

As to this clonotype: This clone may be a read error of a much larger clone one base away. This chain connects TRBV11-2 to TRBJ2-1; D call uncertain. The J call may be mistaken, given a closer DNA end match to TRBJ2-7. Looked up from germline, CDR1 is SGHAT and CDR2 is FQNNGV. CDR3 length: 15 residues. For the CDR3, the DNA is TGTGCCAGCAGCTTGAACAGTCCTTCTTCCAATGAGCAGTACTTC. Translating gives CASSLNSPSSNEQYF.

This clonotype was detected ten times or more. The chain has TRBV20-1 and TRBJ2-3; 12 bases fit TRBD2. Germline CDR1 and CDR2: DFQATT and SNEGSKA (reference sequence). The CDR3 length is 14 residues. Trimming at V came to 6 bases and at J to 3 bases, leaving 4 bases not matched to a gene. The CDR3 DNA reads TGCAGTGCCAAAACTAGCGGGAGGACAGATACGCAGTATTTT. It yields the protein CSAKTSGRTDTQYF.

This clonotype was seen ten or more times. This CDR3 reads CASSQVDRDTQYF. The CDR3 nucleotides are TGCGCCAGCAGCCAAGTCGATCGGGATACGCAGTATTTT. V gene TRBV4-3 combines with J gene TRBJ2-3; D not certain. Germline V gene lookup returns CDR1 LGHNA and CDR2 YSLEER. The CDR3 has 13 residues. V was cut by 1 base and J by 6 bases, with 8 bases left in between.

This clonotype has ten or more counts. The gene calls are TRBV7-9 and TRBJ2-3; D uncertain. CDR1 SEHNR and CDR2 FQNEAQ come from the germline V gene (reference sequence). V lost 5 bases and J lost 0, with 15 bases in between. This CDR3 region has 16 residues. CDR3 nucleotides: TGTGCCAGCAGCCGGGTTGTCTCCGGTAGCACAGATACGCAGTATTTT. This codes for CASSRVVSGSTDTQYF.

In this sample, this clonotype turned up many times. This chain joins TRBV9 and TRBJ2-5, with 12 nucleotides matching TRBD2. V dropped 0 bases and J dropped 5; count of bases not matched to a gene: 5. CDR1 is SGDLS and CDR2 is YYNGEE in the germline V gene. The CDR3 extends over 16 amino acids. The CDR3 protein is CASSVGLAGVKETQYF. The CDR3, as DNA: TGTGCCAGCAGCGTAGGACTAGCGGGAGTGAAGGAGACCCAGTACTTC.

This clonotype was recorded many times. The rearrangement uses TRBV7-6 and TRBJ2-3; D is perhaps TRBD1 or TRBD2 (6 bases each). Germline V gene lookup returns CDR1 SGHVS and CDR2 FNYEAQ. This CDR3 has 15 amino acids. V lost 6 bases to trimming and J lost 0 bases, with 13 bases between them. CDR3 residues: CASSFSGASTDTQYF. Written as DNA, the CDR3 is TGTGCCAGCAGTTTCTCGGGGGCTAGCACAGATACGCAGTATTTT.